The subject of this entry is one T cell receptor (beta chain). The data stem from a study of neurological immune-mediated disorders. Germline CDR1 is SGHRS and CDR2 is YFSETQ. CDR3 length equals 16 residues. The V gene lost 4 bases and the J gene lost 0 bases, with 15 bases spanning the gap. 5'RACE employing 10-nucleotide random UMIs yielded the cDNA. One entry per CDR3 protein results from TCRdb running MiXCR on the 5' RACE reads. This table holds about 60,000 distinct CDR3 sequences, around 4.4% found once. The sequence was collected from a man in his forties or fifties with multiple sclerosis. The genes are TRBV5-1 and TRBJ2-3; no reliable D call. The specimen sequenced was PBMCs. This chain's CDR3 is CASSPLWGTSTDTQYF. The CDR3 DNA sequence: TGCGCCAGCAGCCCGTTATGGGGTACTAGCACAGATACGCAGTATTTT.